This record looks at one T cell receptor (beta chain) sequence and its context. Its specificity is not known. This entry is derived from a study of identical twins. Points from the study as a whole: The study found excess low generation probability among twin-shared out-of-frame alpha sequences.

A universal primer site was incorporated via template switching, and the cDNA contained unique molecular identifiers. Each CDR3 protein gets one entry after TCRdb re-called the 5' RACE reads with MiXCR. The sample contains approximately 490,000 distinct CDR3 sequences, more than 20% of which appear only once. Between the trimmed V and J ends, which lost 3 bases and 8 bases, there was a span of 34 bases. Germline CDR1 LNHDA, CDR2 SQIVND (reference sequence). The CDR3 runs to 20 residues. The sample was also reused in another study, on yellow fever vaccine responses in identical twins. Per that study: As reported, the vaccine T cell response of twins seemed partly convergent and partly personalized.

The sample was CD4+ T cells sorted from blood. The sequence was collected from a woman younger than 35 in good health. This sequence joins TRBV19 and TRBJ1-1, with TRBD1 as a possible D gene (5 bases). CDR3 amino acids: CASSMRNHGRDPWGSFEAFF. The CDR3 DNA reads TGTGCCAGTAGTATGAGAAACCATGGGCGAGATCCATGGGGCAGCTTCGAAGCTTTCTTT.